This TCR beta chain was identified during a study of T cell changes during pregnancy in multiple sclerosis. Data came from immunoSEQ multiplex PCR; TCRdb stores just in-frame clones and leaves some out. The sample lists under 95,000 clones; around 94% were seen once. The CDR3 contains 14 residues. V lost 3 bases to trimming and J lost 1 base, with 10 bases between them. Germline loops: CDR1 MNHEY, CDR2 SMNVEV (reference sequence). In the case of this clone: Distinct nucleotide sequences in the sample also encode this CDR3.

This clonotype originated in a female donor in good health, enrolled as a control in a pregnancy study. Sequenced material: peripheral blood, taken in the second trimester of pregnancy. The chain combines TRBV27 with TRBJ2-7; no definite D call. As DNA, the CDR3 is TGTGCCAGCAGTTTTCGAGGTGCATCCTACGAGCAGTACTTC. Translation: CASSFRGASYEQYF.